The T cell receptor beta chain under discussion was sequenced for a study of blood T cell repertoires in COVID-19. The CDR3 extends over 15 amino acids. The germline gives CDR1 SGHTA, CDR2 FQGTGA. J lost 4 bases, V lost 4 bases, and 4 bases had no gene match. As handled by the study authors: Amplification of reference gene primers provided the estimated nucleated cell counts. Assay used: immunoSEQ multiplex PCR; TCRdb lists only in-frame clones, some missing. The DNA was the basis for D and trimming; V, J and clone size are from that table. The sample includes approximately 67,000 clones, about nine tenths of them seen just once.

Sequenced material: peripheral blood. V usage is TRBV7-3 and J usage is TRBJ2-1; 10 bases agree with TRBD2. The receptor comes from a man aged 50-60 years with active COVID-19. CDR3 DNA: TGTGCCAGCAGCTCGACTAGCGGGCTATACAATGAGCAGTTCTTC. Residues: CASSSTSGLYNEQFF.